A single sample gave rise to the 3 T cell receptor beta chains below, sequenced in a study of kidney transplant recipient with SARS-CoV-2 infection. TCRdb called the reads again in MiXCR, with one record for every CDR3 protein. The sample consists of some 220,000 distinct CDR3 sequences, 29% of them appearing once. The starting material was a blood sample, obtained at baseline and between days 110 and 120 from a kidney transplant recipient. The receptors here all came from a young adult male patient who had COVID-19 and was a kidney transplant recipient. A share of the T cells may be of graft donor origin.

This clonotype was seen at least ten times. This sequence joins TRBV9 and TRBJ1-4; D ambiguous. CDR3 length: 16 amino acids. V was trimmed by 0 bases and J by 0 bases, leaving 9 bases between them. Germline V CDR1 and CDR2: SGDLS, YYNGEE. In DNA form, the CDR3 reads TGTGCCAGCAGCGTAGGGCCGCGGGCAACTAATGAAAAACTGTTTTTT. Encoded protein: CASSVGPRATNEKLFF.

Note on this clonotype: Being one base from a much bigger clone, this may be a read error. V and J are TRBV20-1 and TRBJ1-2; no reliable D call. The germline gives CDR1 DFQATT, CDR2 SNEGSKA (reference sequence). V lost 5 bases and J lost 4, with 23 bases in between. This CDR3 is built from 16 residues. CDR3 sequence: CSARLWLFRKTYGYTF. The CDR3 DNA reads as TGCAGTGCTCGTCTCTGGCTGTTTCGAAAGACCTATGGCTACACCTTC.

There are many counts of this clonotype. The gene calls are TRBV12-3 or TRBV12-4 and TRBJ2-7, with D hard to call. The V end lost 6 bases, the J end lost 3 bases, and 12 bases lay between the germline ends. The CDR3 has 13 residues. The CDR3 DNA is TGTGCCAGCAGCCAAGGCAGGAACTACGAGCAGTACTTC. Its translation: CASSQGRNYEQYF.